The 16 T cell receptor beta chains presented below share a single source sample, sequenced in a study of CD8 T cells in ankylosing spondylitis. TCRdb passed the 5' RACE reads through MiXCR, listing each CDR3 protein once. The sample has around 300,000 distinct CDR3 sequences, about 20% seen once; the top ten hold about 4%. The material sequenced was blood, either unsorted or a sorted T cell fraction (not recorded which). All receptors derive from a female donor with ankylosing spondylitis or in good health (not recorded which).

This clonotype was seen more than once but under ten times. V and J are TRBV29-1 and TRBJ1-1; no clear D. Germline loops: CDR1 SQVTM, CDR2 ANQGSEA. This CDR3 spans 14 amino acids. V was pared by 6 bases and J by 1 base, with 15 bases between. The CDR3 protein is CSVQFGRGNTEAFF. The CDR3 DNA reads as TGCAGCGTACAATTCGGTCGGGGGAACACTGAAGCTTTCTTT.

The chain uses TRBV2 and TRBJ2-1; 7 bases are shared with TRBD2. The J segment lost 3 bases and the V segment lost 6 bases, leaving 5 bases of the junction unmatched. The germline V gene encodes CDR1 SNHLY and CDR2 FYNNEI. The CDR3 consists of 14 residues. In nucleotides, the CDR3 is TGTGCCAGCAGGGGGGGAGGGTTCTACAATGAGCAGTTCTTC. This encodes CASRGGGFYNEQFF.

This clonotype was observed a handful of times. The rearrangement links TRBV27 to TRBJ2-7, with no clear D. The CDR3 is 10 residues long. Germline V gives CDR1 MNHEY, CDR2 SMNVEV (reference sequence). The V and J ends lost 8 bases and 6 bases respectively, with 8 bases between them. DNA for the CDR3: TGTGCCAGCTTTACTACCGAGCAGTACTTC. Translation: CASFTTEQYF.

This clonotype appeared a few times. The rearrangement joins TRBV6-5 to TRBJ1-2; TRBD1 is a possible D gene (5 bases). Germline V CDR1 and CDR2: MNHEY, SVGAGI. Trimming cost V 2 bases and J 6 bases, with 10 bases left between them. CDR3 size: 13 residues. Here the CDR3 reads CASSYRGGHGYTF. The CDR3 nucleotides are TGTGCCAGCAGTTACAGGGGAGGCCATGGCTACACCTTC.

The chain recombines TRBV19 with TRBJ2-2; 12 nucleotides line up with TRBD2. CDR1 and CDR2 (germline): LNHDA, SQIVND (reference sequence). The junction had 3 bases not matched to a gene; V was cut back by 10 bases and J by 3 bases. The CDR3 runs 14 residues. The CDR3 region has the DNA TGTGCCACCCTAGCGGGAGGGTACACCGGGGAGCTGTTTTTT. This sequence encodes CATLAGGYTGELFF. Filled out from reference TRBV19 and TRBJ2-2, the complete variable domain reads DGGITQSPKYLFRKEGQNVTLSCEQNLNHDAMYWYRQDPGQGLRLIYYSQIVNDFQKGDIAEGYSVSREKKESFPLTVTSAQKNPTAFYLCATLAGGYTGELFFGEGSRLTVL.

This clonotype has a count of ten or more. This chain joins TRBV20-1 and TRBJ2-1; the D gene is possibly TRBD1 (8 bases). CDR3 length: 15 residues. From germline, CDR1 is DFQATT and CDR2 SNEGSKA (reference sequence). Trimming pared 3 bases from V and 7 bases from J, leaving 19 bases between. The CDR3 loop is CSARPGTGGRNEQFF. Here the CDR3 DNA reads TGCAGTGCTAGGCCCGGGACAGGCGGGAGAAATGAGCAGTTCTTC.

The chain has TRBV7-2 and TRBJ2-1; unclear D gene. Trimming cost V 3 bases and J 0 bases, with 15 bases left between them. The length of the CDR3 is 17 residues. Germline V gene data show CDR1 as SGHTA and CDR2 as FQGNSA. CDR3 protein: CASSFRRVGSSYNEQFF. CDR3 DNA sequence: TGTGCCAGCAGCTTCCGTCGCGTGGGAAGCTCCTACAATGAGCAGTTCTTC.

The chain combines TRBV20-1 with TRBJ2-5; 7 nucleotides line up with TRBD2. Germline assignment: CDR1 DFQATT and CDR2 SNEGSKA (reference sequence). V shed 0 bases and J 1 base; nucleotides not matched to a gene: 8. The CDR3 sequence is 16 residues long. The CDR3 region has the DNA TGCAGTGCTAGAGATCCCGGCGGGAGCCTCCAAGAGACCCAGTACTTC. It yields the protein CSARDPGGSLQETQYF.

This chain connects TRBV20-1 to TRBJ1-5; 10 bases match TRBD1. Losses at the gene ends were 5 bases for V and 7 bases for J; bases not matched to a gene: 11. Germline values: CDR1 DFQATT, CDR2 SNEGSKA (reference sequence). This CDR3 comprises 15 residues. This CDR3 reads CSAAASGTGVQPQHF. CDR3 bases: TGCAGTGCTGCCGCTTCCGGGACAGGGGTCCAGCCCCAGCATTTT.

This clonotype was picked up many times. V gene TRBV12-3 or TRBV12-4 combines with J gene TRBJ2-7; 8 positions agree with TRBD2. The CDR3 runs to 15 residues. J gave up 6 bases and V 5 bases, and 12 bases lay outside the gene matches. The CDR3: CASSPKAGEGFEQYF. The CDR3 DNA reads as TGTGCCAGCAGTCCCAAAGCGGGAGAGGGTTTCGAGCAGTACTTC.

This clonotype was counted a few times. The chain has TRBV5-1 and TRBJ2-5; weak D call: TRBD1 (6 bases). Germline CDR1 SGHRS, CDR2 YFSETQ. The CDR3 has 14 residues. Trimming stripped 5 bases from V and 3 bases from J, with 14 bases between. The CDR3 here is CASRGTSREETQYF. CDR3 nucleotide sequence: TGCGCCAGCAGGGGGACATCTCGGGAAGAGACCCAGTACTTC.

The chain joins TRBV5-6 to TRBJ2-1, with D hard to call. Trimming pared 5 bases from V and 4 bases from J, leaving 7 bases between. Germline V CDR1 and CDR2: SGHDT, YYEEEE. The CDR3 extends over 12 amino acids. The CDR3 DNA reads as TGTGCCAGCAGGTACACTTACAATGAGCAGTTCTTC. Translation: CASRYTYNEQFF.

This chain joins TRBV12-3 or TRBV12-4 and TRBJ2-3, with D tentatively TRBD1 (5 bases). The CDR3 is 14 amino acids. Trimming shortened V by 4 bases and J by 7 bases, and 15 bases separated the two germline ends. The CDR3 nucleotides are TGTGCCAGCAGTTGGGGCCCATCCGACAATACGCAGTATTTT. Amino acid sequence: CASSWGPSDNTQYF.

CDR3 coding DNA: TGCAGTGCTACTTACCCTATTGGGGGGACGGGGGAGCAGTACTTC. This gives the protein CSATYPIGGTGEQYF. V usage is TRBV20-1 and J usage is TRBJ2-7, with D perhaps TRBD2 (6 bases). Germline CDR1 is DFQATT and CDR2 is SNEGSKA (reference sequence). This CDR3 spans 15 amino acids. Trimming took 4 bases from V and 7 from J, leaving 23 bases between them.

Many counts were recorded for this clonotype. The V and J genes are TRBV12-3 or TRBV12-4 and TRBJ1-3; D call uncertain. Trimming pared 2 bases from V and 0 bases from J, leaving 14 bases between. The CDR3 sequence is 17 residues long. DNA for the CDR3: TGTGCCAGCAGTTTAAATGAGGGAGCCCTCTCTGGAAACACCATATATTTT. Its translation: CASSLNEGALSGNTIYF.

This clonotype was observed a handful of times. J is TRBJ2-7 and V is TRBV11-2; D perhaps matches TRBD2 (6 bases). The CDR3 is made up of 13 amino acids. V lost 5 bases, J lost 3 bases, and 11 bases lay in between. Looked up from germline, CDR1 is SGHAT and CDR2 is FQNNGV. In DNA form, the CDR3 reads TGTGCCAGCAGCAGTATTAGCGGCTACGAGCAGTACTTC. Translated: CASSSISGYEQYF.